These 27 T cell receptor beta chains were sequenced from one sample in a study of cytomegalovirus exposure and HLA in healthy donors. Primers for the PCR totalled 60 Vbeta and 13 Jbeta. This table comes from immunoSEQ multiplex PCR, and its TCRdb copy is limited to in-frame clones, with some not included. The sample carries about 190,000 clones, roughly 80% recorded once. Sequenced sample: PBMCs. The receptor source for this set is a young woman in good health and CMV-seronegative.

The V call is TRBV7-2, the J call TRBJ2-3; 16 nucleotides align to TRBD2. CDR1 and CDR2 (germline): SGHTA, FQGNSA. V shed 5 bases, J shed 7 bases, and the junction held 6 bases outside the gene matches. The CDR3 is made up of 16 amino acids. The CDR3 DNA follows: TGTGCCAGCAGCAGGGGGACTAGCGGGAGGGGTAATACGCAGTATTTT. Translation gives CASSRGTSGRGNTQYF.

J is TRBJ1-4 and V is TRBV4-1, with no clear D. The CDR3 has 16 amino acids. Trimming took 3 bases from V and 0 from J, leaving 11 bases between them. CDR1 and CDR2 (germline): MGHRA, YSYEKL. CDR3 residues: CASSQLESTTNEKLFF. CDR3 nucleotide sequence: TGCGCCAGCAGCCAGCTGGAGTCGACAACTAATGAAAAACTGTTTTTT.

The V gene is TRBV6-1, the J gene TRBJ1-1; 8 bases are a match to TRBD1. The V and J ends lost 6 bases and 8 bases, in that order; junction bases with no gene match: 14. Germline V CDR1 and CDR2: MNHNS, SASEGT. The CDR3 length is 15 residues. CDR3 sequence reads: CASRSNDRGVLEAFF. In DNA, the CDR3 is TGTGCCAGCAGATCTAACGACAGGGGCGTGCTGGAAGCTTTCTTT.

The V gene is TRBV6-1, the J gene TRBJ1-2; D remains unclear. There are 13 residues in the CDR3. CDR1 is MNHNS, CDR2 SASEGT, per germline. V shed 8 bases and J shed 2 bases, with 12 bases lying between them. CDR3 nucleotide sequence: TGTGCCAGCGCCACAGCTGAAAACTATGGCTACACCTTC. Its protein is CASATAENYGYTF.

This clone was detected only a few times. The chain uses TRBV5-1 and TRBJ2-3; TRBD1 matches 10 bases. J lost 3 bases, V lost 4 bases, and 5 bases had no gene match. The V gene's germline CDR1 is SGHRS and CDR2 YFSETQ. The CDR3 contains 15 residues. CDR3 residues: CASSRWDRGTDTQYF. The CDR3 DNA reads TGCGCCAGCAGCCGATGGGACAGGGGAACAGATACGCAGTATTTT.

The V call is TRBV9, the J call TRBJ1-1; no reliable D call. With 4 bases removed from V and 6 bases from J, the gap between germline ends came to 16 bases. Germline-derived CDR1 and CDR2 are SGDLS and YYNGEE. The CDR3 totals 14 residues. The CDR3 here is CASSPNSGKAEAFF. For the CDR3, the DNA is TGTGCCAGCAGCCCCAACTCCGGGAAAGCTGAAGCTTTCTTT.

This rearrangement joins TRBV10-3 to TRBJ1-2; D gene unclear. The ends were cut back, 2 bases at V and 4 bases at J, with 11 bases in the middle. This CDR3 is built from 14 residues. The germline V gene has CDR1 ENHRY and CDR2 SYGVKD. The CDR3 sequence is CAISEDGDLYGYTF. The CDR3 bases are TGTGCCATCAGTGAGGATGGAGATCTCTATGGCTACACCTTC.

The chain couples TRBV10-2 to TRBJ1-5, with D possibly matching TRBD1 (6 bases). This CDR3 spans 13 amino acids. Germline V gene lookup returns CDR1 WSHSY and CDR2 SAAADI. V was pared by 3 bases and J by 10 bases, with 13 bases between. CDR3 bases: TGCGCCAGCAGTGATGCAGGGGTTGTACCCCAGCATTTT. Its translation: CASSDAGVVPQHF.

A few counts support this clone. V is TRBV5-1 and J is TRBJ2-5; 10 bases align to TRBD1. Germline V gives CDR1 SGHRS, CDR2 YFSETQ. The ends lost 0 bases at V and 11 bases at J; junction bases unmatched: 16. This CDR3 spans 17 amino acids. Here the CDR3 DNA reads TGCGCCAGCAGCTTGGTCGAAATGGGACAGGGGAGTAATGAGCAGTACTTC. Its translation is CASSLVEMGQGSNEQYF.

The chain couples TRBV7-6 to TRBJ1-5; 9 positions match TRBD1. The CDR3 extends over 14 amino acids. The V gene end was trimmed by 5 bases and the J gene end by 4 bases; junction bases not matched to a gene: 3. Germline V gives CDR1 SGHVS, CDR2 FNYEAQ. CDR3 bases: TGTGCCAGCAGCCCCGGGACAGGGAATCAGCCCCAGCATTTT. Protein: CASSPGTGNQPQHF.

The CDR3 here is CASRLGQENTEAFF. CDR3 bases: TGTGCCAGCAGACTTGGACAGGAGAACACTGAAGCTTTCTTT. The chain is built from TRBV6-1 and TRBJ1-1, with TRBD1 matching over 7 bases. The CDR3 is 14 residues long. J gave up 1 base and V 6 bases, and 5 bases lay outside the gene matches. Germline V gene data show CDR1 as MNHNS and CDR2 as SASEGT.

V gene TRBV7-3 combines with J gene TRBJ2-3; 7 bases are a match to TRBD2. In germline, CDR1 is SGHTA, CDR2 FQGTGA. V was pared by 4 bases and J by 0 bases, with 7 bases of the junction left unmatched. The CDR3 contains 16 residues. The CDR3 DNA reads as TGTGCCAGCAGCTGGGCGGCTAGCGGAAGCACAGATACGCAGTATTTT. It yields the protein CASSWAASGSTDTQYF.

The V call is TRBV5-6, the J call TRBJ1-4, with D hard to call. CDR1 is SGHDT and CDR2 is YYEEEE in the germline V gene. The CDR3 is 14 amino acids. V was shortened by 7 bases and J by 6 bases, with 16 bases between the two germline ends. The CDR3 sequence: CASEDRGGYEKLFF. As DNA, the CDR3 is TGTGCCAGCGAAGACCGGGGAGGGTATGAAAAACTGTTTTTT. The entire variable domain, with the rest obtained from reference TRBV5-6 and TRBJ1-4, is as follows: DAGVTQSPTHLIKTRGQQVTLRCSPKSGHDTVSWYQQALGQGPQFIFQYYEEEERQRGNFPDRFSGHQFPNYSSELNVNALLLGDSALYLCASEDRGGYEKLFFGSGTQLSVL.

The chain carries TRBV7-8 and TRBJ1-4; 7 nucleotides match TRBD1. Germline V gene sequence: CDR1 SGHVS, CDR2 FQNEAQ. The junction had 6 bases not matched to a gene; V was cut back by 3 bases and J by 8 bases. This CDR3 is built from 14 residues. CDR3 loop: CASSLDRPAEKLFF. Here the CDR3 DNA reads TGTGCCAGCAGCTTGGACAGGCCAGCAGAAAAACTGTTTTTT. The full variable domain, with the rest looked up from reference TRBV7-8 and TRBJ1-4, is GAGVSQSPRYKVAKRGQDVALRCDPISGHVSLFWYQQALGQGPEFLTYFQNEAQLDKSGLPSDRFFAERPEGSVSTLKIQRTQQEDSAVYLCASSLDRPAEKLFFGSGTQLSVL.

V usage is TRBV19 and J usage is TRBJ2-3; D uncertain. The CDR3 is made up of 12 amino acids. Germline V lookup: CDR1 LNHDA, CDR2 SQIVND (reference sequence). V dropped 5 bases and J dropped 6 bases, with 9 bases sitting between them. The CDR3 loop reads CASSQAIDTQYF. In nucleotides, the CDR3 is TGTGCCAGTAGTCAAGCGATCGATACGCAGTATTTT.

This clone was found once. The chain combines TRBV7-9 with TRBJ2-5, with D tentatively TRBD2 (5 bases). Trimming shortened V by 1 base and J by 9 bases, and 15 bases separated the two germline ends. Per the germline V gene, CDR1 is SEHNR and CDR2 is FQNEAQ (reference sequence). This CDR3 spans 14 amino acids. The CDR3 loop is CASSLGEVPGAQYF. DNA for the CDR3: TGTGCCAGCAGCTTAGGGGAAGTCCCCGGGGCCCAGTACTTC. The complete variable domain, with remaining parts taken from reference TRBV7-9 and TRBJ2-5, reads DTGVSQNPRHKITKRGQNVTFRCDPISEHNRLYWYRQTLGQGPEFLTYFQNEAQLEKSRLLSDRFSAERPKGSFSTLEIQRTEQGDSAMYLCASSLGEVPGAQYFGPGTRLLVL.

The chain links TRBV19 to TRBJ2-5, with TRBD1 as a possible D gene (8 bases). Germline V gives CDR1 LNHDA, CDR2 SQIVND (reference sequence). V gave up 6 bases and J gave up 5 bases, with 16 bases separating them. The CDR3 is 14 residues long. As DNA, the CDR3 is TGTGCCAGTAGAAAACAGGGGGAGGGGGAGACCCAGTACTTC. It specifies CASRKQGEGETQYF.

The rearrangement uses TRBV28 and TRBJ1-6, with D maybe TRBD1 (6 bases). CDR1 and CDR2 (germline): MDHEN, SYDVKM. Trimming took 6 bases from V and 7 from J, leaving 19 bases between them. This CDR3 has 16 residues. The DNA of the CDR3 is TGTGCCAGCAGCCTCGTCATCGGACAGCTCAATTCACCCCTCCACTTT. It encodes CASSLVIGQLNSPLHF.

The chain carries TRBV19 and TRBJ1-1, with D tentatively TRBD1 (5 bases). V shed 9 bases and J shed 4 bases, with 15 bases lying between them. The germline V gene encodes CDR1 LNHDA and CDR2 SQIVND (reference sequence). The CDR3 consists of 13 residues. DNA for the CDR3: TGTGCCAGCTGTCCAGGGCGCGGCACTGAAGCTTTCTTT. It is translated as CASCPGRGTEAFF.

The chain links TRBV25-1 to TRBJ1-6; D may be TRBD1 (6 bases). This CDR3 has 13 amino acids. The V gene lost 6 bases and the J gene lost 11 bases, with 14 bases spanning the gap. The germline CDR1 and CDR2 sequences are MGHDK and SYGVNS. CDR3 nucleotides: TGTGCCAGCAGATTCCTCGAGGGGGCACCCCTCCACTTT. Translating it yields CASRFLEGAPLHF.

The chain joins TRBV6-5 to TRBJ1-3, with 8 bases aligning to TRBD1. CDR1 is MNHEY, CDR2 SVGAGI, per germline. V was pared by 6 bases and J by 4 bases, with 8 bases of the junction left unmatched. The CDR3 has 15 residues. CDR3 residues: CASRPDRGLGNTIYF. CDR3 bases: TGTGCCAGCAGACCCGACAGGGGTTTGGGAAACACCATATATTTT.

This rearrangement joins TRBV5-1 to TRBJ2-3; the match to TRBD2 covers 9 bases. Trimming at V came to 4 bases and at J to 5 bases, leaving 5 bases not matched to a gene. The CDR3 loop spans 14 amino acids. The germline V gene has CDR1 SGHRS and CDR2 YFSETQ. The CDR3 sequence: CASSGSGRRDTQYF. The CDR3 nucleotides are TGCGCCAGCAGCGGTAGCGGGAGAAGAGATACGCAGTATTTT.

The chain links TRBV7-9 to TRBJ2-1, with TRBD2 matching over 13 bases. This CDR3 comprises 18 residues. In germline, CDR1 is SEHNR, CDR2 FQNEAQ (reference sequence). J lost 7 bases, V lost 1 base, and 10 bases had no gene match. The CDR3 DNA reads as TGTGCCAGCAGCTTAGGGACTAGCGGGGGCCGAGAAGTGAATGAGCAGTTCTTC. Amino acids: CASSLGTSGGREVNEQFF.

This clone appeared once. The chain is built from TRBV5-5 and TRBJ2-7, with no clear D. The CDR3 is 15 residues long. Germline CDR1 reads SGHKS; CDR2 reads YYEKEE (reference sequence). The V end was cut by 0 bases, the J end by 0 bases, with 10 bases between. CDR3 protein: CASSLDPTFSYEQYF. The CDR3 nucleotides read TGTGCCAGCAGCTTGGATCCTACTTTCTCCTACGAGCAGTACTTC. Full variable domain (missing parts from reference TRBV5-5 and TRBJ2-7): DAGVTQSPTHLIKTRGQQVTLRCSPISGHKSVSWYQQVLGQGPQFIFQYYEKEERGRGNFPDRFSARQFPNYSSELNVNALLLGDSALYLCASSLDPTFSYEQYFGPGTRLTVT.

V usage is TRBV5-1 and J usage is TRBJ2-1; TRBD1 matches 9 bases. The CDR3 loop spans 17 amino acids. With V trimmed by 0 bases and J by 4 bases, 8 bases remained unmatched. Germline lookup yields CDR1 SGHRS and CDR2 YFSETQ. The CDR3 region is CASSLATGTGFYNEQFF. DNA of the CDR3: TGCGCCAGCAGCTTGGCAACCGGGACAGGGTTTTACAATGAGCAGTTCTTC.

V usage is TRBV5-4 and J usage is TRBJ2-7, with TRBD1 matching 11 bases. This CDR3 contains 14 residues. The germline CDR1 and CDR2 sequences are SGHNT and YYREEE (reference sequence). V was clipped by 4 bases and J by 2 bases; unmatched bases: 2. The CDR3 spells CASSPGQGAYEQYF. The DNA for the CDR3 is TGTGCCAGCAGCCCGGGACAGGGGGCCTACGAGCAGTACTTC.

The V call is TRBV5-6, the J call TRBJ1-2; D uncertain. Per the germline V gene, CDR1 is SGHDT and CDR2 is YYEEEE. The CDR3 spans 14 residues. V lost 1 base, J lost 3 bases, and 10 bases lay in between. CDR3 bases: TGTGCCAGCAGCTTGATCAGCGAGGACTATGGCTACACCTTC. Amino acids: CASSLISEDYGYTF. Using reference TRBV5-6 and TRBJ1-2 for the parts outside the CDR3, the full variable domain is DAGVTQSPTHLIKTRGQQVTLRCSPKSGHDTVSWYQQALGQGPQFIFQYYEEEERQRGNFPDRFSGHQFPNYSSELNVNALLLGDSALYLCASSLISEDYGYTFGSGTRLTVV.